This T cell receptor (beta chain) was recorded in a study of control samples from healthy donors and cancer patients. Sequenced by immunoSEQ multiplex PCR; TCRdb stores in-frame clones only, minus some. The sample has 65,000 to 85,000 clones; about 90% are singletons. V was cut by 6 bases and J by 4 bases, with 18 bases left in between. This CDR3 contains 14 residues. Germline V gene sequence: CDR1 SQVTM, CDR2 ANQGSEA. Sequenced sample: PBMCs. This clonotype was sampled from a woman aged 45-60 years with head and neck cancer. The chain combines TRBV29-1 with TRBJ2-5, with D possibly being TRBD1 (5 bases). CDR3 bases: TGCAGCGTGGTGTCTCAGGGAAGTGGAGAGACCCAGTACTTC. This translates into CSVVSQGSGETQYF.